This TCR beta chain was observed in a study of pediatric ulcerative colitis. The overall study: Disease was pancolitis in several and left-sided in two, histology-confirmed.

CDR1 and CDR2 (germline): MNHEY, SVGAGI. Trimming removed 3 bases at V and 1 base at J, with 9 bases between. The length of the CDR3 is 14 residues. Overall study results and limits: Total lymphocyte DNA, not sorted subsets, was the template.

On this clone: Its antigen is currently unknown.

Here immunoSEQ multiplex PCR was the method, and the copy in TCRdb shows in-frame clones only, minus some. The data contain fewer than 40,000 clones, over 65% of them singletons. Sequencing used blood. This chain uses TRBV6-5 with TRBJ1-1; D is ambiguous. The sequence came from a girl aged 5 to 17 with moderate ulcerative colitis. The CDR3 nucleotides read TGTGCCAGCAGTTATTCGGCAGGGAACACTGAAGCTTTCTTT. Its translation: CASSYSAGNTEAFF.